The 9 T cell receptor beta chains in this list originate from one sample, sequenced in a study of blood T cell repertoires in COVID-19 (TCRdb year 2020). Library preparation was by the immunoSEQ multiplex PCR assay. The table comes from immuneACCESS by way of TCRdb, which keeps in-frame sequences with V and J called. Part of the clones is missing from these tables; in studies checked, under half for an unresolved V gene and the rest for unknown reasons. This sample is represented by a few hundred thousand clones; around 87% of them were singletons. Together, the top ten hold around 8% of the sample. The material sequenced was peripheral blood. These receptor sequences come from a woman in her forties or fifties who had recovered from COVID-19.

This chain links TRBV28 with TRBJ1-6; D gene unclear. This CDR3 contains 13 residues. Germline V lookup: CDR1 MDHEN, CDR2 SYDVKM. The ends were cut back, 5 bases at V and 5 bases at J, with 7 bases in the middle. CDR3 residues: CASSRDNNSPLHF. DNA of the CDR3: TGTGCCAGCAGTCGCGATAATAATTCACCCCTCCACTTT.

This sequence joins TRBV6-5 and TRBJ2-3; 9 bases align to TRBD1. The CDR3 is 16 amino acids. Germline trimming cut 1 base from V and 4 bases from J; bases unmatched to any gene: 6. Germline-derived CDR1 and CDR2 are MNHEY and SVGAGI. The CDR3 region is CASSYWTGDRADTQYF. The CDR3, as DNA: TGTGCCAGCAGTTACTGGACAGGGGATCGCGCAGATACGCAGTATTTT.

The gene calls are TRBV3-1 (or the pseudogene TRBV3-2) and TRBJ2-3, with D maybe TRBD2 (5 bases). CDR1 and CDR2 from the germline V gene are LGHDT and YNNKEL (reference sequence). V lost 1 base and J 4 bases, leaving 9 bases between the germline ends. The CDR3 has 14 amino acids. The CDR3 DNA sequence: TGTGCCAGCAGCCAAGGTACACTAGCAGATACGCAGTATTTT. Protein: CASSQGTLADTQYF.

The chain uses TRBV4-1 and TRBJ2-3; a possible D gene is TRBD2 (6 bases). The germline V and J ends were trimmed by 0 bases and 0 bases, with 13 bases remaining between them. This CDR3 spans 17 amino acids. The germline V gene has CDR1 MGHRA and CDR2 YSYEKL. The CDR3 nucleotides are TGCGCCAGCAGCCAAGAAGCGAGCAGCGGGAGCACAGATACGCAGTATTTT. It is translated as CASSQEASSGSTDTQYF.

This chain joins TRBV18 and TRBJ2-3; D is possibly TRBD2 (6 bases). The CDR3 spans 15 residues. CDR1 is KGHSH, CDR2 LQKENI, per germline. The V end lost 2 bases, the J end lost 6 bases, and 15 bases lay between the germline ends. CDR3: CASSPDIFGGDTQYF. For the CDR3, the DNA is TGTGCCAGCTCACCAGACATCTTCGGAGGGGATACGCAGTATTTT. Full variable domain (missing parts from reference TRBV18 and TRBJ2-3): NAGVMQNPRHLVRRRGQEARLRCSPMKGHSHVYWYRQLPEEGLKFMVYLQKENIIDESGMPKERFSAEFPKEGPSILRIQQVVRGDSAAYFCASSPDIFGGDTQYFGPGTRLTVL.

The rearrangement links TRBV6-5 to TRBJ1-6; D is undetermined. CDR1 is MNHEY and CDR2 is SVGAGI in the germline V gene. The CDR3 runs to 13 residues. Trimming removed 6 bases at V and 5 bases at J, with 8 bases between. The CDR3 nucleotides are TGTGCCAGCAGCCTCGCAGATAATTCACCCCTCCACTTT. Translated: CASSLADNSPLHF.

The sample holds one count of this clone. The rearrangement joins TRBV6-5 to TRBJ1-4; 9 bases line up with TRBD1. The CDR3 has 14 residues. Germline V gene lookup returns CDR1 MNHEY and CDR2 SVGAGI. The junction had 4 bases not matched to a gene; V was cut back by 7 bases and J by 4 bases. Here the CDR3 reads CASKLDRGNEKLFF. As DNA, the CDR3 is TGTGCCAGCAAACTGGACAGGGGTAATGAAAAACTGTTTTTT.

The chain has TRBV19 and TRBJ2-2, with D perhaps matching TRBD2 (6 bases). The germline V gene has CDR1 LNHDA and CDR2 SQIVND (reference sequence). The V end was cut by 3 bases, the J end by 7 bases, with 12 bases between. This CDR3 has 14 amino acids. The CDR3 is CASSIGSFNGELFF. The CDR3 nucleotides read TGTGCCAGTAGTATCGGGAGTTTCAACGGGGAGCTGTTTTTT.

The chain links TRBV18 to TRBJ2-7, with a tentative D call TRBD1 (6 bases). The V end lost 1 base, the J end lost 3 bases, and 16 bases lay between the germline ends. This CDR3 contains 16 residues. Germline CDR1 and CDR2: KGHSH and LQKENI. The CDR3: CASSPQGVGQNYEQYF. DNA for the CDR3: TGTGCCAGCTCACCACAAGGCGTCGGACAGAACTACGAGCAGTACTTC. Drawing the rest from reference TRBV18 and TRBJ2-7, the complete variable domain is NAGVMQNPRHLVRRRGQEARLRCSPMKGHSHVYWYRQLPEEGLKFMVYLQKENIIDESGMPKERFSAEFPKEGPSILRIQQVVRGDSAAYFCASSPQGVGQNYEQYFGPGTRLTVT.